What follows is one T cell receptor beta chain and its context. This clonotype was seen ten or more times. What antigen it recognizes has not been identified. No base-level quality is on record; no much larger clone is a single base apart. Inclusive of the bounding cysteine and phenylalanine, the CDR3 is 12 residues long. Only the CDR3 part of the read is kept: 36 bases, read in frame from the first base. From the germline V gene (reference sequence), CDR1 is DFQATT and CDR2 is SNEGSKA. V drops 6 bases and J drops 12 bases, leaving 18 bases in between. The 35 to 40 donors, aged about 6 to 95 years, were systemically healthy Caucasian individuals from Russia. Each donor gave roughly 11 milliliters of peripheral blood, drawn into EDTA-treated Vacutainer tubes. Ficoll-Paque density-gradient centrifugation was used to isolate PBMCs, with at least 6.5 million per sample. Total RNA was extracted from PBMCs with Trizol reagent, with at least 6 micrograms obtained per sample. The percentages of naive CD45RAhigh/CD27high T cells were determined by flow cytometry on a PBMC aliquot from every donor.

The record originates from a study of blood T cells in healthy people across ages (dated by TCRdb to 2013 to 2016). With regard to the full study: In model experiments, roughly one uniquely barcoded TCR beta cDNA molecule per two T cells was captured by template switching. Age-related changes in TCR beta repertoire diversity were measured in the study by deep sequencing normalized with unique cDNA molecular identifiers. The donors were divided into four age groups: young (average about 15 years), middle-aged (approximately 42), aged (approximately 59) and long-lived (82). To avoid experimental bias, donors of different ages were spread randomly across the sequencing lanes. The study analyzed two additional independent replicas of 1 million unique cDNA reads from the same blood draw for two donors, one aged 18 to 30 and one aged 80 or older. Summary of the overall study and its limitations: The CMV infection status of donors was not known, potentially confounding age-related changes in expanded clonotypes. Since profiling was done on bulk unsorted PBMCs, naive and antigen-experienced compartments could not be conclusively compared. The long-lived group showed more naive CD4+ T cells, fewer expanded clones and increased TCR diversity than the aged group, suggesting age selection. Observed TCR beta diversity per million T cells fell roughly linearly with age, and a significant reduction was already apparent by age around 40. There was a strong correlation between observed TCR beta diversity and the percentage of naive T cells measured by flow cytometry. Estimates of total diversity based on one million sequenced T cells were regarded as lower bounds and as underestimates.

To prepare the library, 5' RACE was applied. Sequencing was performed on an Illumina HiSeq 2500. The second PCR ran for roughly 6 to 11 cycles and used a J-beta primer mix along with a sample-barcoded 5' primer. Each TCR beta cDNA molecule received a unique molecular identifier from a template-switch 5' adaptor carrying 12 random nucleotides. At least 3 million CDR3-containing paired-end reads were obtained from each sample. The Mint cDNA synthesis kit, primed by a TRBC-specific oligonucleotide, was used to synthesize first-strand cDNA from all RNA. Following uracil-DNA glycosylase treatment, a first 18-cycle PCR with universal primers M1SS and BC2_uni_R was performed on all cDNA. The paper's processing steps were these. For normalization, 1 million high-quality reads, each with a distinct molecular identifier, were randomly selected from each sample. Reads with shared molecular identifiers were discarded instead of being binned into consensus sequences. MiTCR, run with a Q25 quality threshold and the strictest error-elimination algorithm, handled CDR3 identification, clonotype clustering and error correction. A nonparametric unseen species model using Euler transformation provided a lower-bound estimate of total TCR beta diversity. In-frame beta chains were kept once TCRdb had trimmed the public reads at Q25 with fastp and called clones with MiXCR. For every CDR3 protein sequence, its rows merge into one entry that carries the most common genes and DNA. The V and J calls, along with clone size, are taken from TCRdb and not from the paper's own processing. This sample gives about 1.1 million distinct CDR3 sequences in total; roughly two fifths of them show up just once. Roughly 14% of the sample is held by the ten biggest clonotypes.

The TCR sequence derives from a young man in good health. The chain links TRBV20-1 with TRBJ2-1, with the D gene not clear enough to name. Source material: blood. CDR3 protein: CSAVAQEPAQFF. The nucleotides read TGCAGTGCAGTCGCCCAGGAGCCGGCGCAGTTCTTC.